The source of this T cell receptor (beta chain) is a study of blood T cells in healthy people across ages. Alongside a J-beta primer mix, a sample-barcoded 5' primer served in a second PCR lasting about 7 to 11 cycles. Each cDNA molecule was tagged by a template-switch adaptor that had 12 random nucleotides. Any given sample supplied a minimum of 2.5 million CDR3-containing paired-end reads. TCRdb used MiXCR to reprocess the 5' RACE reads, holding one entry per CDR3 protein. The data show hundreds of thousands of distinct CDR3 sequences, roughly 21% seen once. Study conclusions and caveats: Significant beta diversity loss was already apparent by age approximately 38, declining roughly linearly.

The table lists this clonotype with a few counts. Its antigen is still unknown. Trimming took 5 bases from V and 4 from J, leaving 20 bases between them. This CDR3 region has 16 residues. Germline CDR1 and CDR2: PRHDT and FYEKMQ (reference sequence). With each sample, at least 5.5 micrograms of total RNA were extracted. The chain carries TRBV13 and TRBJ2-5; weak D call: TRBD1 (7 bases). Material: blood. The TCR sequence derives from a man in his sixties or seventies in good health. As DNA, the CDR3 is TGTGCCAGCAGCCTAACCGCGACAGGGCGGGGAGAGACCCAGTACTTC. Its protein is CASSLTATGRGETQYF.